This passage covers 6 T cell receptor beta chains from one sample sequenced in a study of CD8 T cells in Susac syndrome (dated by TCRdb to between 2018 and 2020). Library creation used the immunoSEQ multiplex PCR assay. RNA was extracted with the RNeasy kit and about 0.5 to 1 ug was reverse transcribed using random hexamers. TCRdb passed the public sequencing reads through fastp at Q25 and MiXCR, retaining productive beta sequences. Duplicate CDR3 protein sequences are folded into a single record with the most common DNA and genes. The sample table lists 110,000 or so distinct CDR3 sequences, 85% to 95% of them with a count of one. The biggest ten clones account for about 0.12% of the sample. The sequenced material came from CD8+ T cells from PBMCs. Receptors originate from a human donor in good health.

The table lists this clonotype with a count of one. This chain joins TRBV5-1 and TRBJ1-2; TRBD1 is a possible D gene (6 bases). Trimming cost V 0 bases and J 4 bases, with 13 bases left between them. The CDR3 spans 15 residues. The V gene's germline CDR1 is SGHRS and CDR2 YFSETQ. In DNA form, the CDR3 reads TGCGCCAGCAGCTTGGCGTCAGGGGCCGTCTATGGCTACACCTTC. This encodes CASSLASGAVYGYTF.

The rearrangement uses TRBV7-2 and TRBJ1-1; the D gene is possibly TRBD1 (5 bases). CDR3 length: 14 amino acids. V lost 0 bases to trimming and J lost 1 base, with 6 bases between them. Germline values: CDR1 SGHTA, CDR2 FQGNSA. CDR3 residues: CASSLAGGNTEAFF. Written as DNA, the CDR3 is TGTGCCAGCAGCTTAGCGGGGGGGAACACTGAAGCTTTCTTT.

V gene TRBV14 combines with J gene TRBJ1-1; D not resolved. From germline, CDR1 is SGHDN and CDR2 FVKESK. V was clipped by 3 bases and J by 0 bases, with 5 bases between them. This CDR3 comprises 13 residues. The CDR3 sequence is CASSQDLNTEAFF. For the CDR3, the DNA is TGTGCCAGCAGCCAGGATTTGAACACTGAAGCTTTCTTT.

This rearrangement joins TRBV6-2 or TRBV6-3 to TRBJ2-1; D is possibly TRBD2 (7 bases). Germline V gene sequence: CDR1 MNHEY, CDR2 SVGEGT. V lost 4 bases and J lost 8, with 15 bases in between. The length of the CDR3 is 14 residues. The CDR3 coding sequence is TGTGCCAGCAGTTTCGGGGGGCGAGGTGATGAGCAGTTCTTC. Amino acids: CASSFGGRGDEQFF.

The chain links TRBV3-1 to TRBJ1-2; D perhaps matches TRBD1 (6 bases). This CDR3 region has 16 residues. Trimming removed 2 bases at V and 1 base at J, with 14 bases between. Germline CDR1 LGHDT, CDR2 YNNKEL (reference sequence). The CDR3 here is CASSQTGDTYNYGYTF. CDR3 nucleotides: TGTGCCAGCAGCCAAACGGGGGACACTTATAACTATGGCTACACCTTC.

This clonotype was counted once. The chain uses TRBV4-3 and TRBJ1-5, with 8 bases lining up with TRBD1. CDR1 and CDR2 from the germline V gene are LGHNA and YSLEER. The CDR3 has 14 amino acids. The trim removed 1 base at V and 6 bases at J, leaving 2 bases unmatched. In nucleotides, the CDR3 is TGCGCCAGCAGCCAAGCAGGGGGCACTCAGCCCCAGCATTTT. This encodes CASSQAGGTQPQHF.